One and the same sample provided the 23 T cell receptor beta chains below, sequenced in a study of patients and donors after allogeneic stem cell transplantation. MiXCR, run by TCRdb on the RT-PCR reads, gives a single entry per CDR3 protein. The repertoire consists of roughly 140,000 distinct CDR3 sequences, with about 36% occurring once and the leading ten covering 50% to 65%. The sample consisted of blood, either unsorted or a sorted T cell fraction (not recorded which). These receptors were collected from a human donor who was either an allogeneic HSCT recipient or a stem cell or donor lymphocyte infusion donor (not recorded which). It is not recorded whose cells these are; they may come from a transplant donor.

This clonotype was counted only a few times. The chain combines TRBV29-1 with TRBJ1-1; D perhaps matches TRBD1 (5 bases). CDR1 and CDR2 (germline): SQVTM, ANQGSEA. CDR3 size: 14 residues. The CDR3: CSFRDGISNTEAFF. CDR3 DNA: TGCAGTTTCCGGGACGGAATCTCTAACACTGAAGCTTTCTTT.

This clonotype was detected once. This sequence joins TRBV5-5 and TRBJ2-3; D may be TRBD1 or TRBD2 (5 bases each). The CDR3 runs to 16 residues. Between the trimmed V and J ends, which lost 4 bases and 2 bases, there was a span of 17 bases. Germline loops: CDR1 SGHKS, CDR2 YYEKEE (reference sequence). CDR3 sequence reads: CASSPGWDEPTDTQYF. The CDR3 region has the DNA TGTGCCAGCAGCCCTGGATGGGACGAGCCCACAGATACGCAGTATTTT.

The chain recombines TRBV29-1 with TRBJ2-1; TRBD1 aligns across 7 bases. The J segment lost 4 bases and the V segment lost 8 bases, leaving 11 bases of the junction unmatched. There are 14 residues in the CDR3. Germline CDR1 SQVTM, CDR2 ANQGSEA. This CDR3 is CSSEGAGLYNEQFF. DNA of the CDR3: TGCAGCTCCGAGGGGGCAGGGCTATACAATGAGCAGTTCTTC.

The rearrangement joins TRBV29-1 to TRBJ2-7; D is possibly TRBD1 (5 bases). V lost 6 bases and J 2 bases, leaving 17 bases between the germline ends. The germline gives CDR1 SQVTM, CDR2 ANQGSEA. The CDR3 has 14 residues. The CDR3 nucleotides are TGCAGCGTCGTATTTGACAGCCAACCCTACGAGCAGTACTTC. Translating gives CSVVFDSQPYEQYF.

The chain carries TRBV29-1 and TRBJ1-1; D gene uncertain. This CDR3 has 13 residues. V gave up 6 bases and J gave up 1 base, with 12 bases separating them. Germline loops: CDR1 SQVTM, CDR2 ANQGSEA. In nucleotides, the CDR3 is TGCAGCGTCCAAAAAGGGTCGAACACTGAAGCTTTCTTT. Its protein is CSVQKGSNTEAFF.

V gene TRBV15 combines with J gene TRBJ1-1; possible D gene TRBD1, 5 bases. The CDR3 loop spans 13 amino acids. Trimming took off 1 base at V and 8 bases at J, with 11 bases between the two ends. CDR1 LNHNV and CDR2 YYDKDF come from the germline V gene (reference sequence). The chain's CDR3 is CATSRALRGEAFF. The DNA for the CDR3 is TGTGCCACCAGCAGAGCTCTGCGGGGGGAAGCTTTCTTT.

This rearrangement joins TRBV6-2 or TRBV6-3 to TRBJ2-4; TRBD1 agrees at 10 bases. J lost 4 bases, V lost 4 bases, and 4 bases had no gene match. Looked up from germline, CDR1 is MNHEY and CDR2 is SVGEGT. CDR3 length: 15 amino acids. CDR3 DNA sequence: TGTGCCAGCAGTTTGACAGGGGGCGAAAAAAACATTCAGTACTTC. Protein product: CASSLTGGEKNIQYF.

CDR3 DNA: TGTGCCAGCAGTTTACTAGAAGCTTTCTTT. Its protein is CASSLLEAFF. The chain combines TRBV12-3 or TRBV12-4 with TRBJ1-1, with D unresolved. This CDR3 has 10 amino acids. Trimming left V 2 bases short and J 8 bases short, with 3 bases between.

The chain combines TRBV15 with TRBJ1-3; D might be TRBD1 (5 bases). This CDR3 contains 16 residues. The germline V gene encodes CDR1 LNHNV and CDR2 YYDKDF (reference sequence). The germline V and J ends were trimmed by 0 bases and 1 base, with 10 bases remaining between them. The CDR3 is CATSRDRPGSGNTIYF. CDR3 in DNA: TGTGCCACCAGCAGAGACCGCCCAGGGTCTGGAAACACCATATATTTT.

This clonotype has more than one count but fewer than ten. The CDR3 sequence: CASSFDPVADIQYF. For the CDR3, the DNA is TGTGCCAGCAGTTTCGATCCGGTTGCGGACATTCAGTACTTC. The J gene is TRBJ2-4, the V gene TRBV28; D is unclear. The V end was cut by 3 bases, the J end by 8 bases, with 14 bases between. Germline V gene data show CDR1 as MDHEN and CDR2 as SYDVKM. The CDR3 consists of 14 residues. The full variable domain, rest sourced from reference TRBV28 and TRBJ2-4, is DVKVTQSSRYLVKRTGEKVFLECVQDMDHENMFWYRQDPGLGLRLIYFSYDVKMKEKGDIPEGYSVSREKKERFSLILESASTNQTSMYLCASSFDPVADIQYFGAGTRLSVL.

This clonotype turned up a few times. V usage is TRBV20-1 and J usage is TRBJ2-1, with D possibly TRBD1 on 6 matching bases. The V end was cut by 3 bases, the J end by 7 bases, with 7 bases between. Germline assignment: CDR1 DFQATT and CDR2 SNEGSKA (reference sequence). The CDR3 totals 11 residues. The CDR3 DNA is TGCAGTGCTAGGGGGGCAAATGAGCAGTTCTTC. It is translated as CSARGANEQFF.

This rearrangement joins TRBV7-9 to TRBJ1-1; 7 bases fit TRBD1. Germline CDR1 reads SEHNR; CDR2 reads FQNEAQ (reference sequence). The CDR3 is 19 residues long. The ends lost 4 bases at V and 3 bases at J; junction bases unmatched: 20. The CDR3 bases are TGTGCCAGCAGCTCCTTGCGTATGGGTGTCCCAGGGGGAGACACTGAAGCTTTCTTT. It codes for CASSSLRMGVPGGDTEAFF.

The chain carries TRBV6-6 and TRBJ1-5, with a tentative D call TRBD1 (5 bases). Trimming took 7 bases from V and 0 from J, leaving 19 bases between them. The CDR3 loop spans 17 amino acids. Germline lookup yields CDR1 MNHNY and CDR2 SVGAGI (reference sequence). CDR3 in DNA: TGTGCCAGCAAGCGACAGCACACAATTAATAGCAATCAGCCCCAGCATTTT. Its translation is CASKRQHTINSNQPQHF.

The V gene is TRBV20-1, the J gene TRBJ1-5, with D uncertain. This CDR3 is built from 15 residues. Germline CDR1 and CDR2: DFQATT and SNEGSKA (reference sequence). V lost 1 base, J lost 2 bases, and 12 bases lay in between. The CDR3: CSARASYAGNQPQHF. CDR3 bases: TGCAGTGCTAGAGCGTCGTACGCGGGCAATCAGCCCCAGCATTTT.

V usage is TRBV5-3 and J usage is TRBJ2-5; 9 bases are shared with TRBD2. TRBV5-3 is an open reading frame, and its role is uncertain. The CDR3 runs to 17 residues. Germline trimming cut 2 bases from V and 3 bases from J; bases unmatched to any gene: 11. CDR3: CARSLPLLAGREETQYF. Here the CDR3 DNA reads TGTGCCAGAAGCTTACCCCTTCTAGCGGGACGGGAAGAGACCCAGTACTTC.

This clonotype showed up just a few times. The chain joins TRBV20-1 to TRBJ1-2; no clear D gene. The ends were cut back, 5 bases at V and 9 bases at J, with 13 bases in the middle. CDR1 is DFQATT, CDR2 SNEGSKA, per germline (reference sequence). CDR3 length: 11 residues. CDR3 bases: TGCAGTGCTCCTCTGAGGGTTAGCTACACCTTC. This translates into CSAPLRVSYTF.

V is TRBV15 and J is TRBJ2-1; the D gene could be TRBD1 or TRBD2 (5 bases each). Trimming removed 3 bases from V and 6 bases from J, with 15 bases in between. The CDR3 is 15 residues long. From germline, CDR1 is LNHNV and CDR2 YYDKDF (reference sequence). CDR3 bases: TGTGCCACCAGCAGCCCGGGACGGTATTCCAATGAGCAGTTCTTC. Protein product: CATSSPGRYSNEQFF. Full variable domain (missing parts from reference TRBV15 and TRBJ2-1): DAMVIQNPRYQVTQFGKPVTLSCSQTLNHNVMYWYQQKSSQAPKLLFHYYDKDFNNEADTPDNFQSRRPNTSFCFLDIRSPGLGDTAMYLCATSSPGRYSNEQFFGPGTRLTVL.

This clonotype has only a few counts. The DNA is left out, because the CDR3 cannot be placed on it with certainty; the CDR3 is given as TCRdb lists it. V gene TRBV29-1 combines with J gene TRBJ1-4. The CDR3 is made up of 14 amino acids, end residues included. Germline V lookup: CDR1 SQVTM, CDR2 ANQGSEA. The CDR3 protein is CSATGRPLMKNCFF.

This chain uses TRBV5-1 with TRBJ1-2; no clear D gene. CDR3 length equals 16 residues. V lost 3 bases and J lost 2, with 17 bases in between. Germline V gene sequence: CDR1 SGHRS, CDR2 YFSETQ. DNA for the CDR3: TGCGCCAGCAGCTCCTATGTAGAGGGAAACAACTATGGCTACACCTTC. Translated: CASSSYVEGNNYGYTF.

The chain uses TRBV5-1 and TRBJ1-1; D remains unclear. The CDR3 length is 15 residues. Per the germline V gene, CDR1 is SGHRS and CDR2 is YFSETQ. V gave up 2 bases and J gave up 1 base, with 12 bases separating them. The CDR3 DNA reads as TGCGCCAGCAGCTTCTGGACTGCGGAGAACACTGAAGCTTTCTTT. Encoded protein: CASSFWTAENTEAFF.

There are a few counts of this clonotype. The chain uses TRBV6-1 and TRBJ1-2, with D tentatively TRBD1 (6 bases). Looked up from germline, CDR1 is MNHNS and CDR2 is SASEGT. V was shortened by 0 bases and J by 3 bases, with 20 bases between the two germline ends. This CDR3 contains 18 residues. CDR3 sequence (DNA): TGTGCCAGCAGTGAAGCCCCTACAGGGCGCCTTTGGTACTATGGCTACACCTTC. Its translation: CASSEAPTGRLWYYGYTF.

The chain employs TRBV25-1 and TRBJ1-2; 9 nucleotides align to TRBD1. Looked up from germline, CDR1 is MGHDK and CDR2 is SYGVNS. The junction had 7 bases not matched to a gene; V was cut back by 4 bases and J by 4 bases. This CDR3 comprises 15 residues. In nucleotides, the CDR3 is TGTGCCAGCAGTGGCCGGGACAGGGAGCCCTATGGCTACACCTTC. It yields the protein CASSGRDREPYGYTF.

This clonotype came up a few times. J is TRBJ1-2 and V is TRBV11-2; TRBD1 agrees at 7 bases. The CDR3 is made up of 15 amino acids. Unmatched junction bases numbered 10, after V lost 5 bases and J lost 4 bases. Germline loops: CDR1 SGHAT, CDR2 FQNNGV. The CDR3: CASSLIRDSTYGYTF. CDR3 bases: TGTGCCAGCAGCCTAATCCGGGACAGTACCTATGGCTACACCTTC.